Listed here are 30 T cell receptor beta chains from one sample, sequenced in a study of tumor and adjacent non-tumor tissue in lung cancer. A modified ARM-PCR protocol with three rounds of nested PCR amplified TCRbeta. From the multiplex PCR reads, TCRdb called clonotypes with MiXCR, one entry per CDR3 protein. In the table there are about 110,000 distinct CDR3 sequences, more than 70% of which are singletons. RNA was extracted from bulk tissue without any cell sorting. The source material was lung tumor tissue. These receptors all come from a woman aged 60-70 years with non-small cell lung cancer.

The chain carries TRBV6-2 or TRBV6-3 and TRBJ2-7; a possible D gene is TRBD2 (6 bases). This CDR3 contains 14 residues. Trimming removed 5 bases from V and 6 bases from J, with 17 bases in between. Germline-derived CDR1 and CDR2 are MNHEY and SVGEGT. The CDR3 here is CASSVDGGLSEQYF. The CDR3 bases are TGTGCCAGCAGTGTGGACGGGGGTCTCAGCGAGCAGTACTTC.

Worth noting for this clonotype: At one of its ends the junction is not consistent with the germline gene, which may arise from a read error. This rearrangement joins TRBV11-3 to TRBJ1-1, with D unresolved. Germline V lookup: CDR1 SGHNT, CDR2 YENEEA. CDR3 length: 15 amino acids. This CDR3 is CAGSLDSGKGTQAFF. The CDR3 nucleotides are TGTGCCGGCAGCTTAGATTCGGGGAAAGGCACTCAAGCTTTCTTT.

Turning to this clonotype: At one boundary the junction diverges from the germline segment, which might be a read error. The V and J genes are TRBV11-2 and TRBJ2-1; 10 nucleotides agree with TRBD1. The germline gives CDR1 SGHAT, CDR2 FQNNGV. CDR3 size: 14 residues. The chain's CDR3 is CANSLGTGVLSRFF. The CDR3 DNA sequence: TGTGCCAACAGCTTAGGGACAGGGGTCTTAAGTAGGTTCTTC.

The CDR3 is CVNSSDSGRGTEAFF. The CDR3 DNA reads as TGTGTCAACAGCTCAGATTCGGGGAGAGGCACTGAAGCTTTCTTT. The chain employs TRBV11-3 and TRBJ1-1; no firm D call. Germline values: CDR1 SGHNT, CDR2 YENEEA. The CDR3 runs 15 residues.

For this clonotype: This may come from a read error, since a much larger clone is one base off. The J gene is TRBJ1-2, the V gene TRBV12-3 or TRBV12-4; D is ambiguous. The CDR3 is 12 residues long. Trimming took off 5 bases at V and 2 bases at J, with 6 bases between the two ends. CDR3 in amino acids: CASSAMNYGYTF. The CDR3 nucleotides are TGTGCCAGCAGTGCCATGAACTATGGCTACACCTTC.

This clonotype was picked up a small number of times. A clone one base away is much larger, so this may be a read error. This chain links TRBV12-3 or TRBV12-4 with TRBJ2-7, with no clear D. The CDR3 length is 11 residues. V lost 7 bases to trimming and J lost 7 bases, with 11 bases between them. CDR3 protein: CASTVTREQYF. For the CDR3, the DNA is TGTGCCAGCACTGTTACTCGAGAGCAGTACTTC.

This chain uses TRBV6-2 or TRBV6-3 with TRBJ2-3; maybe TRBD2 (7 bases). V lost 5 bases, J lost 2 bases, and 14 bases lay in between. The CDR3 totals 15 residues. Per germline, CDR1 MNHEY and CDR2 SVGEGT. CDR3 sequence reads: CASSTSVGHTDTQYF. CDR3 coding DNA: TGTGCCAGCAGTACTAGCGTGGGACACACAGATACGCAGTATTTT.

Of note for this clonotype: Since no conserved phenylalanine or tryptophan closes the CDR3, a read error is the likely cause. The chain has TRBV6-5 and TRBJ2-2; TRBD1 is a possible D gene (6 bases). Germline V gives CDR1 MNHEY, CDR2 SVGAGI. The CDR3 spans 14 residues. The chain's CDR3 is CASSFGEGGGELFY. Written as DNA, the CDR3 is TGTGCCAGTAGTTTTGGGGAAGGGGGCGGGGAGCTGTTTTAT.

To note about this clonotype: The junction departs from germline at one end; a sequencing error may be responsible. This chain connects TRBV11-2 to TRBJ2-1, with TRBD2 as a possible D gene (6 bases). The CDR3 loop spans 14 amino acids. The germline gives CDR1 SGHAT, CDR2 FQNNGV. CDR3 amino acids: CASIFSGSYNDQFF. The CDR3 DNA reads as TGTGCCAGCATCTTTAGCGGTTCCTACAATGATCAGTTCTTC.

This clonotype was observed at least ten times. This chain joins TRBV29-1 and TRBJ1-5; D perhaps matches TRBD1 (5 bases). With 4 bases removed from V and 7 bases from J, the gap between germline ends came to 14 bases. The germline V gene has CDR1 SQVTM and CDR2 ANQGSEA. The CDR3 sequence is 13 residues long. The CDR3 is CSVGMQGGQPQHF. CDR3 nucleotide sequence: TGCAGCGTTGGAATGCAGGGAGGCCAGCCCCAGCATTTT.

Points on this clonotype: At one end, the junction sequence differs from germline, possibly due to a read error. This chain joins TRBV11-2 and TRBJ2-2; TRBD1 is a possible D gene (6 bases). Per germline, CDR1 SGHAT and CDR2 FQNNGV. The CDR3 has 15 amino acids. The CDR3 sequence is CASSLVPDSAGELFF. In DNA, the CDR3 is TGTGCTAGCAGCTTAGTTCCGGACAGCGCCGGGGAGCTGTTTTTT.

By sample fraction, this clonotype is medium-sized. The chain joins TRBV11-1 to TRBJ1-1; D call uncertain. V was cut by 1 base and J by 1 base, with 7 bases left in between. Germline V gene sequence: CDR1 SGHAT, CDR2 FQDESV (reference sequence). The CDR3 has 14 residues. CDR3 region: CASSLGRGNTEAFF. CDR3 nucleotide sequence: TGTGCCAGCAGCTTAGGACGGGGGAACACTGAAGCTTTCTTT. Using reference TRBV11-1 and TRBJ1-1 for the parts outside the CDR3, the full variable domain is EAEVAQSPRYKITEKSQAVAFWCDPISGHATLYWYRQILGQGPELLVQFQDESVVDDSQLPKDRFSAERLKGVDSTLKIQPAELGDSAMYLCASSLGRGNTEAFFGQGTRLTVV.

This clonotype occurred many times. V gene TRBV12-5 combines with J gene TRBJ1-5; 8 bases fit TRBD1. This CDR3 has 18 amino acids. V gave up 5 bases and J gave up 3 bases; unmatched junction bases: 15. Germline lookup yields CDR1 LGHNT and CDR2 FRNRAP. This CDR3 reads CASGNLPGTGDSNQPQHF. CDR3 nucleotide sequence: TGTGCTAGTGGTAACCTTCCCGGGACAGGAGACTCCAATCAGCCCCAGCATTTT.

Relative to its sample, this clonotype is medium-sized. The chain employs TRBV4-3 and TRBJ2-2; 7 bases are a match to TRBD2. After removal of 4 bases from V and 0 bases from J, the junction contained 8 bases not matched to a gene. Germline loops: CDR1 LGHNA, CDR2 YSLEER. This CDR3 has 17 amino acids. The CDR3 nucleotides read TGCGCCAGCAGCCCCTCCTCAAGCGGGGCGAACACCGGGGAGCTGTTTTTT. Translating gives CASSPSSSGANTGELFF.

This clonotype has a single count. An end of the junction differs from the germline gene, which may be a read error. The genes are TRBV12-3 or TRBV12-4 and TRBJ1-4, with D possibly being TRBD1 (5 bases). The CDR3 spans 16 residues. The CDR3, as DNA: TGTGCCAGCACTGAGGACAAGCTTGCAACTAATGAAGAACTGTTTTTT. Its protein is CASTEDKLATNEELFF.

The chain combines TRBV5-6 with TRBJ1-2; 7 nucleotides align to TRBD1. CDR1 SGHDT and CDR2 YYEEEE come from the germline V gene. Trimming removed 5 bases from V and 5 bases from J; junction bases left unmatched: 12. This CDR3 has 15 amino acids. CDR3 nucleotides: TGTGCCAGCAGTCCCCTGACAGGGTGCTGGTATGGCTACACCTTC. Translation: CASSPLTGCWYGYTF.

Regarding this clonotype: This clone may be a read error of a much larger clone one base away. This chain connects TRBV20-1 to TRBJ1-1, with D maybe TRBD1 (5 bases). The CDR3 is 15 residues long. The germline V gene has CDR1 DFQATT and CDR2 SNEGSKA (reference sequence). CDR3 in DNA: TGCAATGCTACCACAACTCACGGGGGGAACACTGAAGCTTTCTTT. Protein: CNATTTHGGNTEAFF.

V and J are TRBV29-1 and TRBJ1-2; D uncertain. CDR3 length: 12 amino acids. From germline, CDR1 is SQVTM and CDR2 ANQGSEA. V was pared by 7 bases and J by 3 bases, with 12 bases between. The CDR3 is CSAEDDDYGYTF. DNA for the CDR3: TGCAGCGCCGAAGACGATGACTATGGCTACACCTTC.

Comments on this clonotype: The junction differs from germline at one of its ends, possibly a read error. CDR3 sequence (DNA): TGTGCCAGCAAGAGCCGCACAGATATGCAGTATTTT. It specifies CASKSRTDMQYF. V gene TRBV2 combines with J gene TRBJ2-3; no firm D call. Germline CDR1 reads SNHLY; CDR2 reads FYNNEI. The CDR3 runs to 12 residues.

Comments on this clonotype: A read error may explain this, as a much larger clone is one base away. The rearrangement uses TRBV28 and TRBJ1-5; no firm D call. Germline CDR1 reads MDHEN; CDR2 reads SYDVKM. The length of the CDR3 is 13 residues. CDR3 sequence: CASSWLSNEPQHF. DNA for the CDR3: TGTGCCAGCAGTTGGCTTAGCAATGAGCCCCAGCATTTT.

The chain links TRBV29-1 to TRBJ2-5; possible D gene TRBD2, 6 bases. Trimming took 7 bases from V and 5 from J, leaving 14 bases between them. The germline V gene encodes CDR1 SQVTM and CDR2 ANQGSEA. The CDR3 covers 12 residues. The CDR3 coding sequence is TGCAGCGACGGCGTAGGGAGGGAGACCCAGTACTTC. As protein: CSDGVGRETQYF.

With regard to this clonotype: The junction differs from germline at one of its ends, possibly a read error. This chain uses TRBV4-3 with TRBJ1-2; D uncertain. The CDR3 loop spans 13 amino acids. Germline loops: CDR1 LGHNA, CDR2 YSLEER. The DNA for the CDR3 is TGCTCCAGCAGCCAAGAGGCGACATCCGGCTACACCTTC. Residues: CSSSQEATSGYTF.

To note about this clonotype: A clone one base away is much larger, so this may be a read error. The chain has TRBV10-1 and TRBJ2-1, with 14 bases matching TRBD2. Germline-derived CDR1 and CDR2 are WNHNN and SYGVQD (reference sequence). There are 18 residues in the CDR3. The trim removed 7 bases at V and 8 bases at J, leaving 16 bases unmatched. Written as DNA, the CDR3 is TGCGCCAGCATTCGGACTAGCGGGAGGCCCGGGCTGTCAGATGAGCAGTTCTTC. This encodes CASIRTSGRPGLSDEQFF.

The chain has TRBV20-1 and TRBJ2-1; perhaps TRBD2 as D (5 bases). The CDR3 length is 14 residues. V lost 7 bases and J 8 bases, leaving 21 bases between the germline ends. Germline lookup yields CDR1 DFQATT and CDR2 SNEGSKA (reference sequence). CDR3 bases: TGCAGTGTTACCCACGGAGAGGGAGACGATGAGCAGTTCTTC. Translating it yields CSVTHGEGDDEQFF.

The CDR3 coding sequence is TGCAGTGCTAGAGATCAGCTAGCTGGGGCTTCCATAGATACACACTATTTT. Protein product: CSARDQLAGASIDTHYF. J is TRBJ2-3 and V is TRBV20-1; D possibly matches TRBD1 or TRBD2 (5 bases each). Germline V CDR1 and CDR2: DFQATT, SNEGSKA (reference sequence). V lost 0 bases and J 15 bases, leaving 31 bases between the germline ends. This CDR3 has 17 residues.

In the case of this clonotype: One end of the junction is discordant with germline, which a read error may explain. J is TRBJ2-2 and V is TRBV20-1; either TRBD1 or TRBD2 may fit D (6 bases each). The CDR3 sequence is 14 residues long. Germline-derived CDR1 and CDR2 are DFQATT and SNEGSKA (reference sequence). The CDR3 DNA reads TGCAGTGCTAGAGCCAGGGCGGGACACCGGGGAGCTGTTTTT. This encodes CSARARAGHRGAVF.

On this clonotype itself: A much larger clone sits a single nucleotide away, making a read error possible. The chain uses TRBV6-2 or TRBV6-3 and TRBJ1-5, with a possible D match to TRBD1 (6 bases). Germline CDR1 is MNHEY and CDR2 is SVGEGT. Between the trimmed V and J ends, which lost 7 bases and 6 bases, there was a span of 13 bases. The CDR3 runs to 13 residues. This CDR3 is CASKRDNIQPQHF. Here the CDR3 DNA reads TGTGCCAGCAAGAGGGACAACATTCAGCCCCAGCATTTT.

Turning to this clonotype: The junction departs from germline at one end; a sequencing error may be responsible. This chain uses TRBV4-3 with TRBJ2-7, with a weak D call TRBD2 (6 bases). The germline V gene encodes CDR1 LGHNA and CDR2 YSLEER. The CDR3 is made up of 14 amino acids. DNA for the CDR3: TGTGCCAGCAGCCGAGTCACCGGGGGCTACGAGCAGTACTTC. This codes for CASSRVTGGYEQYF.

This clonotype was recorded many times. The chain links TRBV6-6 to TRBJ1-5; maybe TRBD1 (5 bases). CDR3 length: 12 residues. Germline assignment: CDR1 MNHNY and CDR2 SVGAGI (reference sequence). The germline V and J ends were trimmed by 6 bases and 5 bases, with 8 bases remaining between them. This chain's CDR3 is CASRQGDQPQHF. The DNA for the CDR3 is TGTGCCAGCAGACAAGGGGATCAGCCCCAGCATTTT.

The table lists this clonotype with a few counts. A much larger clone lies a single base off, so this may be a read error. The V and J genes are TRBV4-3 and TRBJ2-7, with no clear D. Looked up from germline, CDR1 is LGHNA and CDR2 is YSLEER. The CDR3 sequence is 13 residues long. Here the CDR3 DNA reads TGCGCCATCAGCCAAGGCAGAAACCACGAGCAGTACTTC. It encodes CAISQGRNHEQYF.